The subject of this entry is one T cell receptor beta chain. Its target is not known. These data are taken from a study of CD8+CD57+ T cells in acquired aplastic anemia. Across the study: Mean yield of DNA from sorted CD4+ and CD8+ cells was 3 to 3.5 ug. The study's findings and limits: About 27 shared CD8+ CDR3s appeared highly expressed within patients' immunodominant clones. Significance was not reached for CD8+ Simpson's diversity between patients and controls.

The sequenced patients had an expansion of CD8+CD57+ cells seen by flow cytometry. This CDR3 region has 13 residues. Losses at the gene ends were 4 bases for V and 6 bases for J; bases not matched to a gene: 7. The germline V gene has CDR1 SQVTM and CDR2 ANQGSEA. TCR beta VDJ and CDR3 profiles were obtained from a genomic DNA template. In TCRdb, the reads were re-called with MiXCR into one record per CDR3 protein. The sample yields under 200,000 distinct CDR3 sequences, under 50% seen once. Sequenced material: sorted CD4+, CD8+, or CD8+CD57+ T cells (not recorded which) from PBMCs. The receptor was derived from a human donor with aplastic anemia. The chain employs TRBV29-1 and TRBJ2-7, with 9 nucleotides matching TRBD1. CDR3 region: CSVVWDRVAEQYF. The CDR3, as DNA: TGCAGCGTTGTTTGGGACAGGGTAGCCGAGCAGTACTTC.